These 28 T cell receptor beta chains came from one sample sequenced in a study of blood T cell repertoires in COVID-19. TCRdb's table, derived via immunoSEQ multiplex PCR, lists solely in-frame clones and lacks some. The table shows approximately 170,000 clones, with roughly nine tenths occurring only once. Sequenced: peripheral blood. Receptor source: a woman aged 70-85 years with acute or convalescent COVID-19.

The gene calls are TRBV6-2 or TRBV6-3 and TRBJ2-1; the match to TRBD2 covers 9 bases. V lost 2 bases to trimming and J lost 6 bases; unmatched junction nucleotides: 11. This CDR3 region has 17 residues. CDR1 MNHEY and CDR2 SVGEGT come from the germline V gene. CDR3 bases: TGTGCCAGCAGTTACGGTGGTAGCGGGGGAGCGGGCAATGAGCAGTTCTTC. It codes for CASSYGGSGGAGNEQFF.

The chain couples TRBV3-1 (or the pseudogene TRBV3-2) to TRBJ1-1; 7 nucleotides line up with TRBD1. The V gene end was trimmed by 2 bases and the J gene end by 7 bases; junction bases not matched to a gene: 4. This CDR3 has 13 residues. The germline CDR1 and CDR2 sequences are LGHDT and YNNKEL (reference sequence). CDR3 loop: CASSQHRGIEAFF. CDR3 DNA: TGTGCCAGCAGCCAACACAGGGGCATTGAAGCTTTCTTT.

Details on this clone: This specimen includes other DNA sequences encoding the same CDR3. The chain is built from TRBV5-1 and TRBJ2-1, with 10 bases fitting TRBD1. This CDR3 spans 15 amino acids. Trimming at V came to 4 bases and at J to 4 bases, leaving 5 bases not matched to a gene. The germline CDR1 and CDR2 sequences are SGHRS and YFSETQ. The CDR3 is CASSLTGGSYNEQFF. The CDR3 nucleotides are TGCGCCAGCAGCCTGACAGGGGGCTCGTACAATGAGCAGTTCTTC. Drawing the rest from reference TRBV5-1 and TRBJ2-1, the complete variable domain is KAGVTQTPRYLIKTRGQQVTLSCSPISGHRSVSWYQQTPGQGLQFLFEYFSETQRNKGNFPGRFSGRQFSNSRSEMNVSTLELGDSALYLCASSLTGGSYNEQFFGPGTRLTVL.

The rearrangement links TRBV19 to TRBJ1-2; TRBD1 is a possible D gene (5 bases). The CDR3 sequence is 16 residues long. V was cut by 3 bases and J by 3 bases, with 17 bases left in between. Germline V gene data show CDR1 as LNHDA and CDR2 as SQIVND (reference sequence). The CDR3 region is CASSMAGETAYYGYTF. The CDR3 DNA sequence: TGTGCCAGTAGTATGGCCGGTGAGACAGCCTACTATGGCTACACCTTC.

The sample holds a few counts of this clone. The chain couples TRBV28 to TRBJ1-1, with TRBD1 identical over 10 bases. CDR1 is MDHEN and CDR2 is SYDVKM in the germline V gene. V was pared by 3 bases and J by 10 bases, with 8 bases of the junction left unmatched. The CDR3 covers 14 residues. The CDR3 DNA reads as TGTGCCAGCAGTTTGGGGGACAGGGGTGTGGCAGCTTTCTTT. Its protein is CASSLGDRGVAAFF.

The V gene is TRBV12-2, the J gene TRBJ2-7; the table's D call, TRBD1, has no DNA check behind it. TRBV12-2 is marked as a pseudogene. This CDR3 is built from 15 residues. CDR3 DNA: TGTGCAAGTCGCTTAGAGCCAGGGGTCAGCTACGAGCAGTACTTC. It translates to CASRLEPGVSYEQYF.

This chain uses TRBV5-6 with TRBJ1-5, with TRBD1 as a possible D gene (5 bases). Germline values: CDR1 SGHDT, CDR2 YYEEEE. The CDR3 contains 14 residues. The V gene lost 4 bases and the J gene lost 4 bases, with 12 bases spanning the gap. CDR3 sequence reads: CASSRAGGNQPQHF. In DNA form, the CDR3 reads TGTGCCAGCAGCCGGGCGGGGGGTAATCAGCCCCAGCATTTT.

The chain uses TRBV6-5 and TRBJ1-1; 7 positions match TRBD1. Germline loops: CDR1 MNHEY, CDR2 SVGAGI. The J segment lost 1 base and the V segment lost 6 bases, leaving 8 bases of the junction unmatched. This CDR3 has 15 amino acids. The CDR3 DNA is TGTGCCAGCAGACGAGGGGGCCTGAGGAACACTGAAGCTTTCTTT. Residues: CASRRGGLRNTEAFF.

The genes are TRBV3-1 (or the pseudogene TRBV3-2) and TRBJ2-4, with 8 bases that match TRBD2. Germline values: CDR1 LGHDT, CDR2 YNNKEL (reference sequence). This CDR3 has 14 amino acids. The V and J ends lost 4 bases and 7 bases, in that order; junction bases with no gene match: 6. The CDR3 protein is CASSRAGGSNIQYF. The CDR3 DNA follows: TGTGCCAGCAGCCGGGCGGGGGGAAGCAACATTCAGTACTTC.

In nucleotides, the CDR3 is TGTGCCAGCAGCAAAGGTCCCAGGCCCCCAGGTGAGCAGTACTTC. Translated, it gives CASSKGPRPPGEQYF. The rearrangement uses TRBV21-1 and TRBJ2-7; the table assigns TRBD1, which was not confirmed against the DNA. TRBV21-1 is annotated as a pseudogene. The CDR3 loop spans 15 amino acids.

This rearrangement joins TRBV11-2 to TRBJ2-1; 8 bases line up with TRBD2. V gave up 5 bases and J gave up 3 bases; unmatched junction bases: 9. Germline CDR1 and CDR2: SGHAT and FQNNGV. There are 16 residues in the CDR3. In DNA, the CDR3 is TGTGCCAGCAGCACCTTAGCGGGGCTAAACTACAATGAGCAGTTCTTC. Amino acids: CASSTLAGLNYNEQFF.

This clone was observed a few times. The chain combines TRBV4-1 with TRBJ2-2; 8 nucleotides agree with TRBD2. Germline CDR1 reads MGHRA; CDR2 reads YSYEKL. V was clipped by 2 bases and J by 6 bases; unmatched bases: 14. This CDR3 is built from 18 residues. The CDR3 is CASSQRPFRAGGPGELFF. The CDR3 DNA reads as TGCGCCAGCAGCCAACGCCCCTTCCGGGCGGGAGGCCCCGGGGAGCTGTTTTTT.

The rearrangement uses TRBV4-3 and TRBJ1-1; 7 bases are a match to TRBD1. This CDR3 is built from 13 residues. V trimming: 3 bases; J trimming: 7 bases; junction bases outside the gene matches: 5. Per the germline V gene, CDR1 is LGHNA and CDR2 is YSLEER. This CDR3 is CASSQNHRGEAFF. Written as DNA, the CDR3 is TGCGCCAGCAGCCAGAACCACAGGGGTGAAGCTTTCTTT.

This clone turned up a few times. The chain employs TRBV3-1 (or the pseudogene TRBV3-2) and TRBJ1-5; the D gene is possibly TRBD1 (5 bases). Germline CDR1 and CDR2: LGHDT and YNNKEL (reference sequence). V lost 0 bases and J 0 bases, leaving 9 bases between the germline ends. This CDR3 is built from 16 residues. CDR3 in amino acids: CASSQDKGYSNQPQHF. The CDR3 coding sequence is TGTGCCAGCAGCCAAGATAAGGGGTATAGCAATCAGCCCCAGCATTTT.

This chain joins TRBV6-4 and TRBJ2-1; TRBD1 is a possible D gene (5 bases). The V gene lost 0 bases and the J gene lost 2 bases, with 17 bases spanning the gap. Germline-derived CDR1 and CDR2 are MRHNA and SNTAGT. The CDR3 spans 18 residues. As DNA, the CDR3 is TGTGCCAGCAGTGACTCTAGTTTGGGCCAGGGCCCCTACAATGAGCAGTTCTTC. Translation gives CASSDSSLGQGPYNEQFF.

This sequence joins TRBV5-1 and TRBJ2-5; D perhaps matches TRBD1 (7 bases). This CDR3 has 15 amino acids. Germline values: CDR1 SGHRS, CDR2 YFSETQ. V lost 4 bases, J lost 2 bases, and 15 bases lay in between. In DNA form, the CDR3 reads TGCGCCAGCAGCGTAATCCCAGGGGGGCAAGAGACCCAGTACTTC. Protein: CASSVIPGGQETQYF.

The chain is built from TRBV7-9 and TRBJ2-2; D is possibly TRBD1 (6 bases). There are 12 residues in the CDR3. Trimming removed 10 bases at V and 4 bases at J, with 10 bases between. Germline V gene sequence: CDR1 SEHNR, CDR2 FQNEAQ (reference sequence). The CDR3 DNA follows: TGTGCCACCTACAGGGTCACCGGGGAGCTGTTTTTT. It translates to CATYRVTGELFF.

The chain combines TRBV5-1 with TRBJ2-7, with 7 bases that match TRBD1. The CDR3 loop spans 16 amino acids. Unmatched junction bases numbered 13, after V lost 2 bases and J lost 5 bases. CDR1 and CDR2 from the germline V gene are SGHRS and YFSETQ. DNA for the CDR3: TGCGCCAGCAGCTTTCCCACGACACAGGGGATTCACGAGCAGTACTTC. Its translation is CASSFPTTQGIHEQYF.

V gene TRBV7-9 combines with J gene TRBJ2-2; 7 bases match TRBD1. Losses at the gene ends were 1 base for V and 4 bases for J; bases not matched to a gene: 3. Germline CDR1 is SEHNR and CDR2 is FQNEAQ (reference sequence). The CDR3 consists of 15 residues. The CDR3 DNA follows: TGTGCCAGCAGCTTAGACAGGGGAATCACCGGGGAGCTGTTTTTT. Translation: CASSLDRGITGELFF.

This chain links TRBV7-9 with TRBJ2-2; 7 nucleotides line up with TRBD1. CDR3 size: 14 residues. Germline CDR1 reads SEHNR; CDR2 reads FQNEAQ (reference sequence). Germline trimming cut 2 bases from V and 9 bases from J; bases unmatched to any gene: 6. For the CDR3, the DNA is TGTGCCAGCAGCTTAATGACAGGGACACGGGAGCTGTTTTTT. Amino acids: CASSLMTGTRELFF.

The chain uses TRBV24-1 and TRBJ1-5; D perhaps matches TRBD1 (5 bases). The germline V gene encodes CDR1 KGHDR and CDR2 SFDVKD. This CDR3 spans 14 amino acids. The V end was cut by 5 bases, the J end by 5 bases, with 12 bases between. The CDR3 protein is CATSGAGSYQPQHF. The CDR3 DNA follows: TGTGCCACCAGTGGGGCAGGGTCATATCAGCCCCAGCATTTT.

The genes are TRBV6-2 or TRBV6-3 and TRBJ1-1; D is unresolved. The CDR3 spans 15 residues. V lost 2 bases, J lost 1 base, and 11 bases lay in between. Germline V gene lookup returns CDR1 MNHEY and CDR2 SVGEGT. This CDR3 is CASSYTPGPNTEAFF. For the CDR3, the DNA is TGTGCCAGCAGTTACACCCCAGGTCCGAACACTGAAGCTTTCTTT.

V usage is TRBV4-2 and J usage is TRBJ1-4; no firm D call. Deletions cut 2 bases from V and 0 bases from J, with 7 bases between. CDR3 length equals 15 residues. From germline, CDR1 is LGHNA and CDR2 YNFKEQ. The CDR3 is CASSQRHATNEKLFF. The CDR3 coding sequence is TGTGCCAGCAGCCAACGACATGCAACTAATGAAAAACTGTTTTTT.

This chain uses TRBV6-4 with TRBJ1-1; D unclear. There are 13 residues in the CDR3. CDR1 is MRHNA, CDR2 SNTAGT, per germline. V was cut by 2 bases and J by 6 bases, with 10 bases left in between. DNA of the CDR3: TGTGCCAGCAGTGACACGCCAGAGGCTGAAGCTTTCTTT. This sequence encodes CASSDTPEAEAFF.

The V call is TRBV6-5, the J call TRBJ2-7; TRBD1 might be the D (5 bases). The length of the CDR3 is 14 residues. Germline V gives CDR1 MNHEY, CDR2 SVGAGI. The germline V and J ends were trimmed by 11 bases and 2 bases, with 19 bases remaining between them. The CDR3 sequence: CASLGEGVPYEQYF. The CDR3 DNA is TGTGCCTCTCTAGGGGAAGGGGTCCCCTACGAGCAGTACTTC.

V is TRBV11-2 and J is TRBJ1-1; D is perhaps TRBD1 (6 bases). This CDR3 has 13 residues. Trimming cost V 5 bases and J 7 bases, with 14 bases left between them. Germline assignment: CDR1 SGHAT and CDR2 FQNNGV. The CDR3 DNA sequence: TGTGCCAGCAGCCGCGACAGGCGTTATGAAGCTTTCTTT. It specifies CASSRDRRYEAFF.

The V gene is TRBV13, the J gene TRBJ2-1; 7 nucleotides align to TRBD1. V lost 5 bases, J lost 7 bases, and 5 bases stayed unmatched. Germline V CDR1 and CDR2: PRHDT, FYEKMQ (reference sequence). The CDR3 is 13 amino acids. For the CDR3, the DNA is TGTGCCAGCAGCAAAAACAGGGGTAATGAGCAGTTCTTC. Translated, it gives CASSKNRGNEQFF.

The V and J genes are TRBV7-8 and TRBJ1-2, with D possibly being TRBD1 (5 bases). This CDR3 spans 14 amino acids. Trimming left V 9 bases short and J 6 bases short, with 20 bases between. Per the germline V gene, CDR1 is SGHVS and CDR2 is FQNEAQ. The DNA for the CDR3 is TGTGCCAGTGCCCCATGGGGCGGCCCGGATGGCTACACCTTC. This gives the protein CASAPWGGPDGYTF.